This TCR beta chain was captured in a study of control samples from healthy donors and cancer patients. Assay: immunoSEQ multiplex PCR; the TCRdb copy retains only in-frame clones and omits some. This table holds 93,000 or so clones, 85% to 90% found once. Trimming stripped 0 bases from V and 0 bases from J, with 10 bases between. Germline CDR1 and CDR2: SGHNT and YYREEE (reference sequence). The CDR3 has 17 residues. In regard to this clone: Other nucleotide sequences from this sample produce the same CDR3.

The clonotype comes from a man in his sixties with lung cancer. The chain is built from TRBV5-4 and TRBJ1-6; D not certain. Sequenced material: PBMCs. CDR3: CASSLVTPSSYNSPLHF. The CDR3 region has the DNA TGTGCCAGCAGCTTGGTTACACCGAGCTCCTATAATTCACCCCTCCACTTT.